These 19 T cell receptor beta chains were all obtained from the same sample, sequenced in a study of Graves' ophthalmopathy and Graves' hyperthyroidism. Amplification targeted the TCR beta CDR3 regions, with RNA transcripts as the source material. HTBI-primed RT-PCR formed the first round, and a multiplex PCR formed the second. One entry per CDR3 protein, called by TCRdb with MiXCR from the multiplex PCR reads. The table has 350,000 or so distinct CDR3 sequences, 15% to 20% seen once. The material sequenced was peripheral blood. The receptors stem from an adult man with Graves' ophthalmopathy.

This clonotype occurred many times. The chain carries TRBV5-6 and TRBJ2-5, with no clear D. Germline CDR1 reads SGHDT; CDR2 reads YYEEEE. V was clipped by 0 bases and J by 2 bases, with 8 bases between them. This CDR3 contains 14 residues. CDR3 sequence: CASSLVAEQETQYF. The CDR3 coding sequence is TGTGCCAGCAGCTTGGTTGCAGAACAAGAGACCCAGTACTTC.

Many counts were recorded for this clonotype. This chain joins TRBV7-9 and TRBJ2-4; 11 bases align to TRBD1. This CDR3 is 16 amino acids long. Trimming took 5 bases from V and 2 from J; bases not matched to a gene: 5. Per the germline V gene, CDR1 is SEHNR and CDR2 is FQNEAQ (reference sequence). CDR3 sequence reads: CASSPGQGGSKNIQYF. CDR3 DNA sequence: TGTGCCAGCAGCCCGGGACAGGGGGGATCCAAAAACATTCAGTACTTC.

This clonotype was seen repeatedly, ten times or more. The rearrangement uses TRBV7-9 and TRBJ2-7, with D uncertain. The CDR3 has 12 amino acids. Germline loops: CDR1 SEHNR, CDR2 FQNEAQ (reference sequence). Trimming stripped 1 base from V and 6 bases from J, with 7 bases between. The CDR3 here is CASSLGDGEQYF. The CDR3, as DNA: TGTGCCAGCAGCTTAGGAGATGGCGAGCAGTACTTC.

In this sample, this clonotype turned up many times. The gene calls are TRBV29-1 and TRBJ2-5, with a weak D call TRBD2 (6 bases). The germline gives CDR1 SQVTM, CDR2 ANQGSEA. The CDR3 is made up of 14 amino acids. Between the trimmed V and J ends, which lost 3 bases and 4 bases, there was a span of 15 bases. CDR3 region: CSVDGGVGGETQYF. In nucleotides, the CDR3 is TGCAGCGTTGATGGCGGGGTCGGGGGAGAGACCCAGTACTTC.

This clonotype was observed many times. The V and J genes are TRBV30 and TRBJ2-5; 7 bases fit TRBD1. Trimming cost V 4 bases and J 2 bases; bases outside gene matches: 10. Germline V gives CDR1 GTSNPN, CDR2 SVGIG (reference sequence). This CDR3 contains 15 residues. The CDR3 region is CAWIGGQLIQETQYF. The CDR3 DNA sequence: TGTGCCTGGATAGGGGGACAGCTTATTCAAGAGACCCAGTACTTC.

This clonotype was counted ten times or more. J is TRBJ1-1 and V is TRBV28; D is perhaps TRBD1 (5 bases). V was trimmed by 4 bases and J by 0 bases, leaving 15 bases between them. CDR1 is MDHEN, CDR2 SYDVKM, per germline. The CDR3 consists of 16 residues. In DNA, the CDR3 is TGTGCCAGCAGTTCCCACCCGGGACGGATGAACACTGAAGCTTTCTTT. Protein: CASSSHPGRMNTEAFF.

The chain employs TRBV7-8 and TRBJ1-1; D unclear. The CDR3 spans 14 residues. The V end was cut by 5 bases, the J end by 4 bases, with 14 bases between. Germline V gives CDR1 SGHVS, CDR2 FQNEAQ. CDR3 amino acids: CASSAGRFFTEAFF. The CDR3 region has the DNA TGTGCCAGCAGCGCCGGACGGTTTTTCACTGAAGCTTTCTTT.

The V gene is TRBV6-1, the J gene TRBJ1-2, with TRBD1 as a possible D gene (5 bases). Trimming left V 5 bases short and J 3 bases short, with 16 bases between. Looked up from germline, CDR1 is MNHNS and CDR2 is SASEGT. The CDR3 covers 15 residues. The chain's CDR3 is CASSPGHSLHYGYTF. The CDR3 region has the DNA TGTGCCAGCAGTCCCGGACACTCGTTACACTATGGCTACACCTTC.

This clonotype was counted many times. The V and J genes are TRBV4-1 and TRBJ2-5; TRBD1 matches at 7 bases. Germline values: CDR1 MGHRA, CDR2 YSYEKL. This CDR3 has 15 amino acids. V lost 2 bases and J lost 5; bases outside the gene matches: 8. The CDR3 bases are TGCGCCAGCAGCCAAAGGGGGCAGGGGAAGGAGACCCAGTACTTC. Protein sequence: CASSQRGQGKETQYF.

Many counts were recorded for this clonotype. The chain recombines TRBV6-5 with TRBJ1-3, with TRBD1 matching 7 bases. The CDR3 contains 14 residues. Trimming cost V 4 bases and J 8 bases; bases outside gene matches: 8. Germline lookup yields CDR1 MNHEY and CDR2 SVGAGI. The CDR3 DNA reads as TGTGCCAGCAGTTCCGGACAGGCCGGGGACACCATATATTTT. It yields the protein CASSSGQAGDTIYF.

This clonotype came up many times. This sequence joins TRBV19 and TRBJ1-2; no clear D. With 7 bases removed from V and 4 bases from J, the gap between germline ends came to 22 bases. The germline V gene encodes CDR1 LNHDA and CDR2 SQIVND (reference sequence). This CDR3 spans 16 amino acids. The CDR3 protein is CASKPSGSGMGYGYTF. Here the CDR3 DNA reads TGTGCCAGTAAGCCCTCGGGCTCAGGAATGGGCTATGGCTACACCTTC.

In regard to this clonotype: A much bigger clone sits one base away, suggesting this may be a read error. The genes are TRBV6-1 and TRBJ2-7, with D possibly matching TRBD1 (5 bases). In germline, CDR1 is MNHNS, CDR2 SASEGT. This CDR3 is 16 amino acids long. CDR3 residues: CASSAPKRQNSNEQYF. In nucleotides, the CDR3 is TGTGCCAGCAGCGCCCCTAAAAGACAGAACTCCAACGAGCAGTACTTC.

This clonotype was seen ten or more times. The genes are TRBV7-9 and TRBJ1-6; no clear D. V was cut by 5 bases and J by 7 bases, with 12 bases left in between. Germline V gene lookup returns CDR1 SEHNR and CDR2 FQNEAQ (reference sequence). The CDR3 is 14 residues long. CDR3 region: CASSPHEPNSPLHF. The CDR3, as DNA: TGTGCCAGCAGCCCTCATGAGCCCAATTCACCCCTCCACTTT.

The chain's CDR3 is CASSEAGHHEQYF. CDR3 sequence (DNA): TGTGCCAGCAGTGAAGCCGGACACCACGAGCAGTACTTC. The genes are TRBV2 and TRBJ2-7; possible D gene TRBD1, 5 bases. Germline-derived CDR1 and CDR2 are SNHLY and FYNNEI. This CDR3 has 13 amino acids. Trimming left V 0 bases short and J 5 bases short, with 8 bases between.

V and J are TRBV6-5 and TRBJ1-2; D might be TRBD1 (5 bases). This CDR3 spans 16 amino acids. V was trimmed by 4 bases and J by 7 bases, leaving 22 bases between them. In germline, CDR1 is MNHEY, CDR2 SVGAGI. CDR3 region: CASSSPKAGRDCGYTF. CDR3 coding DNA: TGTGCCAGCAGTTCGCCGAAGGCAGGGAGGGACTGTGGCTACACCTTC.

This clonotype was picked up a small number of times. J is TRBJ2-5 and V is TRBV4-3, with 7 bases identical to TRBD2. The CDR3 is 13 residues long. V trimming: 3 bases; J trimming: 7 bases; junction bases outside the gene matches: 5. CDR1 is LGHNA and CDR2 is YSLEER in the germline V gene. The DNA of the CDR3 is TGCGCCAGCAGCCACGGGACTAAGGGGACCCAGTACTTC. Translating it yields CASSHGTKGTQYF.

This clonotype was seen ten or more times. V and J are TRBV6-5 and TRBJ2-5; 13 bases are shared with TRBD2. This CDR3 is built from 16 residues. From germline, CDR1 is MNHEY and CDR2 SVGAGI. The junction had 9 bases not matched to a gene; V was cut back by 7 bases and J by 4 bases. In nucleotides, the CDR3 is TGTGCCAGCACTCCCCAACTAGCGGGAGGGGGAGAGACCCAGTACTTC. Residues: CASTPQLAGGGETQYF.

In its sample, this clonotype was seen many times. This chain uses TRBV6-1 with TRBJ1-5; maybe TRBD1 (6 bases). V gave up 6 bases and J gave up 7 bases, with 19 bases separating them. The CDR3 extends over 15 amino acids. From germline, CDR1 is MNHNS and CDR2 SASEGT. CDR3 protein: CASSRDGTFGQPQHF. The CDR3 DNA is TGTGCCAGCAGCAGGGACGGGACATTCGGGCAGCCCCAGCATTTT.

This clonotype has ten or more counts. The V and J genes are TRBV7-2 and TRBJ1-2, with D perhaps TRBD1 (5 bases). Trimming pared 5 bases from V and 6 bases from J, leaving 19 bases between. The CDR3 loop spans 15 amino acids. Germline CDR1 is SGHTA and CDR2 is FQGNSA. The DNA of the CDR3 is TGTGCCAGCAGCCCGCGGGACTCTGCTTGGAATGGCTACACCTTC. This gives the protein CASSPRDSAWNGYTF.